The rows below give T cell receptor beta chains drawn from one sample of a study of regulatory T cells in long-lasting Graves disease. TCRdb independently ran MiXCR on the multiplex PCR reads; one entry per CDR3 protein. Here the sample spans about 660,000 distinct CDR3 sequences, approximately 29% being singletons. Specimen: peripheral blood mononuclear cells (PBMCs), collected when the disease was refractory, from a patient treated with antithyroid drugs. All receptors derive from a female donor with Graves disease. Both conserved end residues are part of each CDR3. For some rows the clone size is stated as once, few or many, or as a class when expanded; others skip it.

>TRBV20-1|few
CSAGQLGTEMLNTEAFF
>TRBV5-1|NA
CASSLRTGEGNTEAFF
>TRBV30|few
CAWRGWGKAFF
>TRBV25-1|NA
CASSEYPPEAFF
>TRBV20-1|many
CSARTGVRGYGYTF
>TRBV5-1|few
CASSTGQGAPTEAFF
>TRBV5-1|few
CASSPVPAGDWTF
>TRBV28|many
CASSAQGQNTEAFF
>TRBV7-9|few
CASRKTGDADGYTF
>TRBV11-1|once
CASSLRGRTTPSYEQFF
>TRBV20-1|NA
CSAERRDRGPSGYTF
>TRBV5-1|NA
CASSLNRGSGLDTQYF
>TRBV12-3/TRBV12-4|many
CASNRRGNQETQYF
>TRBV25-1|few
CASSFIGDYEQYF
>TRBV12-3/TRBV12-4|few
CASNNPGANVLTF
>TRBV12-5|few
CASGTGHVNEQYF
>TRBV13|NA
CASSLVLAGSYEQYF
>TRBV2|NA
CASSDWASSYEQYF
>TRBV10-3|few
CAIRGTSGGELFF
>TRBV20-1|few
CSASFLALAGGPYEQYF
>TRBV20-1|few
CSARRGHTSNQPQHF
>TRBV5-6|NA
CASSFPRGTNTGELFF
>TRBV6-9|NA
CASSWGGQKREKLFF
>TRBV25-1|NA
CASSPPTGIGVPLHF
>TRBV6-1|NA
CASSGHRGRPNTGELFF
>TRBV28|few
CASTQTGGYYGAFF
>TRBV11-2|NA
CASSQDPVSGNEQFF
>TRBV5-1|NA
CASSLGPGGFNQPQHF
>TRBV9|once
CASSPPPWEESFYGYTF
>TRBV14|NA
CASSQDQREQGGELFF
>TRBV5-4|once
CASSLEGSPLFAFF
>TRBV5-6|NA
CASSSPSDRGLTLYGYTF
>TRBV12-3/TRBV12-4|many
CASSPGTASYEQYF
>TRBV15|few
CATSRGDLGGRGRLGYTF
>TRBV3-1|NA
CASSRGPYGEKLFF
>TRBV6-1|NA
CASSANRQGAGEKLFF
>TRBV10-3|many
CAITPTGTNYGYTF
>TRBV20-1|NA
CSATPRTGEGDTQYF
>TRBV30|NA
CAWSRQGNQPQHF
>TRBV20-1|few
CSGVSGARLGEAFF